Following are 24 T cell receptor beta chains from one sample sequenced in a study of CD8 T cells in Susac syndrome. Random-hexamer reverse transcription was applied to roughly 0.5 to 1 ug RNA. TCRdb redid the calling of the immunoSEQ multiplex PCR reads with MiXCR, one entry per CDR3 protein. The sample shows roughly 200,000 distinct CDR3 sequences, approximately 95% of them seen only once. Input material: CD8+ T cells from PBMCs. These receptors were taken from a human donor with multiple sclerosis.

The CDR3 DNA sequence: TGCAGCGTTGTAGGTGGGGGACAGCGGGCGGGAGCAGAGTTCTTC. It encodes CSVVGGGQRAGAEFF. The chain is built from TRBV29-1 and TRBJ2-1; D possibly matches TRBD1 or TRBD2 (7 bases each). V dropped 4 bases and J dropped 14 bases, with 27 bases sitting between them. This CDR3 region has 15 residues. Germline V CDR1 and CDR2: SQVTM, ANQGSEA.

The V and J genes are TRBV5-1 and TRBJ2-3; 9 bases are a match to TRBD2. The CDR3 totals 14 residues. V lost 6 bases, J lost 5 bases, and 7 bases stayed unmatched. Germline CDR1 is SGHRS and CDR2 is YFSETQ. DNA for the CDR3: TGCGCCAGCACTAGGACTAGCGAAGAAGATACGCAGTATTTT. Amino acids: CASTRTSEEDTQYF. Supplemented by reference TRBV5-1 and TRBJ2-3, the full variable domain reads KAGVTQTPRYLIKTRGQQVTLSCSPISGHRSVSWYQQTPGQGLQFLFEYFSETQRNKGNFPGRFSGRQFSNSRSEMNVSTLELGDSALYLCASTRTSEEDTQYFGPGTRLTVL.

This chain uses TRBV29-1 with TRBJ2-2; 11 nucleotides align to TRBD1. The J segment lost 1 base and the V segment lost 4 bases, leaving 2 bases of the junction unmatched. The germline V gene has CDR1 SQVTM and CDR2 ANQGSEA. The CDR3 contains 15 residues. CDR3 region: CSVAGTGGNTGELFF. CDR3 sequence (DNA): TGCAGCGTTGCCGGGACAGGGGGGAACACCGGGGAGCTGTTTTTT.

The CDR3 bases are TGCAGCGTAGAGCCCGGGAACACTGAAGCTTTCTTT. This encodes CSVEPGNTEAFF. The V call is TRBV29-1, the J call TRBJ1-1; D unresolved. Germline-derived CDR1 and CDR2 are SQVTM and ANQGSEA. The V and J ends lost 6 bases and 1 base respectively, with 9 bases between them. This CDR3 is 12 amino acids long.

CDR3 coding DNA: TGCGCCAGCAGCCAAGAGAGCCCCCGGGGGGGCTACACCTTC. Amino acid sequence: CASSQESPRGGYTF. The genes are TRBV4-1 and TRBJ1-2; tentative D call: TRBD1 (5 bases). V was shortened by 0 bases and J by 8 bases, with 13 bases between the two germline ends. Germline loops: CDR1 MGHRA, CDR2 YSYEKL. This CDR3 region has 14 residues.

The chain has TRBV15 and TRBJ2-1, with a possible D match to TRBD2 (5 bases). V lost 5 bases and J lost 0, with 17 bases in between. CDR1 and CDR2 from the germline V gene are LNHNV and YYDKDF (reference sequence). The CDR3 runs 17 residues. The CDR3 spells CATSLPRGYSSYNEQFF. CDR3 DNA sequence: TGTGCCACCAGCCTCCCACGGGGTTACAGCTCCTACAATGAGCAGTTCTTC.

V gene TRBV29-1 combines with J gene TRBJ1-2, with TRBD1 matching over 8 bases. Germline V lookup: CDR1 SQVTM, CDR2 ANQGSEA. This CDR3 has 14 amino acids. V lost 4 bases and J lost 2; bases outside the gene matches: 6. The CDR3 sequence: CSVVDRDFNYGYTF. CDR3 DNA: TGCAGCGTTGTGGACAGGGATTTCAACTATGGCTACACCTTC.

The J gene is TRBJ2-7, the V gene TRBV12-3 or TRBV12-4; the D is unclear. V lost 3 bases and J lost 6, with 12 bases in between. CDR3 size: 13 residues. The CDR3 DNA reads as TGTGCCAGCAGTTTCCCTAATTCCGGCGAGCAGTACTTC. This encodes CASSFPNSGEQYF.

This chain connects TRBV29-1 to TRBJ2-7; the D is unclear. V was pared by 3 bases and J by 0 bases, with 15 bases between. Germline CDR1 is SQVTM and CDR2 is ANQGSEA. This CDR3 contains 15 residues. CDR3 sequence (DNA): TGCAGCGTTGAGTCGAGTGACATAGGCTCCTACGAGCAGTACTTC. The encoded protein is CSVESSDIGSYEQYF.

This rearrangement joins TRBV9 to TRBJ2-2, with D uncertain. This CDR3 spans 13 amino acids. The germline CDR1 and CDR2 sequences are SGDLS and YYNGEE. The V and J ends lost 3 bases and 6 bases respectively, with 9 bases between them. CDR3 nucleotides: TGTGCCAGCAGCGCCTACGGAGCCGGGGAGCTGTTTTTT. This gives the protein CASSAYGAGELFF.

Details on this clonotype: A read error may produce the germline difference seen at one junction end. CDR3 in amino acids: CACREAMNTEAFF. DNA for the CDR3: TGCGCCTGCAGAGAAGCAATGAACACTGAAGCTTTCTTT. J is TRBJ1-1 and V is TRBV5-1; D ambiguous. The CDR3 consists of 13 residues. The germline V gene encodes CDR1 SGHRS and CDR2 YFSETQ. Together with reference TRBV5-1 and TRBJ1-1, the CDR3 gives the full variable domain: KAGVTQTPRYLIKTRGQQVTLSCSPISGHRSVSWYQQTPGQGLQFLFEYFSETQRNKGNFPGRFSGRQFSNSRSEMNVSTLELGDSALYLCACREAMNTEAFFGQGTRLTVV.

V and J are TRBV3-1 and TRBJ1-2; D might be TRBD1 (6 bases). Trimming removed 0 bases from V and 3 bases from J, with 11 bases in between. The length of the CDR3 is 15 residues. Germline lookup yields CDR1 LGHDT and CDR2 YNNKEL (reference sequence). The DNA for the CDR3 is TGTGCCAGCAGCCAAGAGAGGGGGTTAGACTATGGCTACACCTTC. Its translation: CASSQERGLDYGYTF.

V and J are TRBV7-9 and TRBJ2-7, with D uncertain. Trimming shortened V by 5 bases and J by 8 bases, and 19 bases separated the two germline ends. The CDR3 covers 14 residues. From germline, CDR1 is SEHNR and CDR2 FQNEAQ (reference sequence). The DNA of the CDR3 is TGTGCCAGCAGCCAAAGAAGCTCCGCTTTCAAGCAGTACTTC. Amino acid sequence: CASSQRSSAFKQYF.

This sequence joins TRBV7-9 and TRBJ2-3; possibly TRBD1 for D (5 bases). Germline CDR1 and CDR2: SEHNR and FQNEAQ (reference sequence). V was cut by 3 bases and J by 0 bases, with 13 bases left in between. CDR3 length equals 16 residues. CDR3 sequence reads: CASSFQGLVSTDTQYF. The CDR3 DNA reads TGTGCCAGCAGCTTCCAGGGTTTAGTAAGCACAGATACGCAGTATTTT.

The table lists this clonotype with a count of one. The chain links TRBV2 to TRBJ2-1; 7 bases align to TRBD1. With 8 bases clipped from V and 10 bases from J, the junction kept 8 bases outside the gene matches. The CDR3 runs to 12 residues. CDR1 is SNHLY and CDR2 is FYNNEI in the germline V gene. For the CDR3, the DNA is TGTGCCAGCCAGGGGGAAGGGGACGAGCAGTTCTTC. This codes for CASQGEGDEQFF.

The chain combines TRBV29-1 with TRBJ2-5; 8 nucleotides align to TRBD2. Germline loops: CDR1 SQVTM, CDR2 ANQGSEA. The trim removed 1 base at V and 3 bases at J, leaving 13 bases unmatched. This CDR3 is 17 amino acids long. The CDR3 DNA is TGCAGCGTTGAAGGTGTGGGACTAGTACTGGGTAAAGAGACCCAGTACTTC. As protein: CSVEGVGLVLGKETQYF. Using reference TRBV29-1 and TRBJ2-5 for the parts outside the CDR3, the full variable domain is SAVISQKPSRDICQRGTSLTIQCQVDSQVTMMFWYRQQPGQSLTLIATANQGSEATYESGFVIDKFPISRPNLTFSTLTVSNMSPEDSSIYLCSVEGVGLVLGKETQYFGPGTRLLVL.

The chain couples TRBV9 to TRBJ2-1, with 10 bases matching TRBD1. There are 15 residues in the CDR3. The V gene end was trimmed by 4 bases and the J gene end by 5 bases; junction bases not matched to a gene: 6. Germline assignment: CDR1 SGDLS and CDR2 YYNGEE. Here the CDR3 reads CASSPPGQGHNEQFF. The CDR3 region has the DNA TGTGCCAGCAGCCCTCCGGGACAGGGGCACAATGAGCAGTTCTTC.

This chain links TRBV4-1 with TRBJ2-7, with no clear D. CDR1 is MGHRA and CDR2 is YSYEKL in the germline V gene. The germline V and J ends were trimmed by 3 bases and 1 base, with 7 bases remaining between them. The CDR3 has 13 residues. The CDR3 here is CASSHGPSYEQYF. The CDR3 DNA follows: TGCGCCAGCAGCCACGGGCCGTCCTACGAGCAGTACTTC.

The chain has TRBV9 and TRBJ2-7; 9 bases align to TRBD1. The CDR3 loop spans 15 amino acids. The V segment lost 1 base and the J segment 3 bases; nucleotides outside the gene matches: 5. Germline CDR1 is SGDLS and CDR2 is YYNGEE. CDR3 amino acids: CASSVSGQGSYEQYF. As DNA, the CDR3 is TGTGCCAGCAGCGTAAGCGGACAGGGGAGCTACGAGCAGTACTTC.

V usage is TRBV6-5 and J usage is TRBJ2-1; the match to TRBD2 covers 7 bases. Germline V gene sequence: CDR1 MNHEY, CDR2 SVGAGI. The CDR3 has 13 residues. V trimming: 6 bases; J trimming: 8 bases; junction bases outside the gene matches: 7. The DNA for the CDR3 is TGTGCCAGCAGATTGCGGGAGCGGGATGAGCAGTTCTTC. Its protein product is CASRLRERDEQFF.

This chain connects TRBV15 to TRBJ2-7; TRBD1 aligns across 7 bases. The CDR3 loop spans 15 amino acids. The V gene end was trimmed by 0 bases and the J gene end by 4 bases; junction bases not matched to a gene: 6. Germline V lookup: CDR1 LNHNV, CDR2 YYDKDF (reference sequence). As DNA, the CDR3 is TGTGCCACCAGCAGAGACGGGACAGATCCTTACGAGCAGTACTTC. Its protein is CATSRDGTDPYEQYF.

The chain couples TRBV7-9 to TRBJ2-4, with a tentative D call TRBD1 (6 bases). This CDR3 spans 17 amino acids. Trimming left V 4 bases short and J 2 bases short, with 18 bases between. The germline gives CDR1 SEHNR, CDR2 FQNEAQ (reference sequence). The CDR3 region has the DNA TGTGCCAGCAGCTCTACAGGGCCGCGCAATACCAAAAACATTCAGTACTTC. Residues: CASSSTGPRNTKNIQYF. Supplemented by reference TRBV7-9 and TRBJ2-4, the full variable domain reads DTGVSQNPRHKITKRGQNVTFRCDPISEHNRLYWYRQTLGQGPEFLTYFQNEAQLEKSRLLSDRFSAERPKGSFSTLEIQRTEQGDSAMYLCASSSTGPRNTKNIQYFGAGTRLSVL.

This clonotype came up once. The chain links TRBV29-1 to TRBJ2-1; TRBD2 matches 7 bases. This CDR3 region has 11 residues. The junction had 2 bases not matched to a gene; V was cut back by 6 bases and J by 6 bases. Germline V lookup: CDR1 SQVTM, CDR2 ANQGSEA. The CDR3 protein is CSVRLANEQFF. Here the CDR3 DNA reads TGCAGCGTAAGACTAGCCAATGAGCAGTTCTTC.

The rearrangement uses TRBV27 and TRBJ2-2; D ambiguous. Trimming took 6 bases from V and 6 from J, leaving 11 bases between them. Germline values: CDR1 MNHEY, CDR2 SMNVEV (reference sequence). CDR3 size: 13 residues. CDR3 residues: CASSPWLPGELFF. DNA for the CDR3: TGTGCCAGCAGCCCCTGGTTACCCGGGGAGCTGTTTTTT.